The 7 T cell receptor beta chains reported below all come from one sample, sequenced in a study of OX40 agonist ivuxolimab in advanced cancers. Clones were read by immunoSEQ multiplex PCR, and TCRdb kept only the in-frame ones, dropping some. The table lists roughly 70,000 clones, 65% to 85% of them singletons, with about 1.1% in the top ten. This material consisted of CD4+ or CD8+ T cells sorted from blood, taken in a trial of the OX40 agonist ivuxolimab. The receptors were sampled from an adult with an advanced solid tumor such as melanoma, head and neck, liver or kidney cancer.

This clone turned up a few times. At the DNA level, this CDR3 is encoded by other sequences in the same sample as well. V and J are TRBV7-8 and TRBJ1-2; TRBD1 might be the D (5 bases). The length of the CDR3 is 12 residues. Germline lookup yields CDR1 SGHVS and CDR2 FQNEAQ. V was pared by 5 bases and J by 5 bases, with 9 bases between. The chain's CDR3 is CASSRGNYGYTF. CDR3 bases: TGTGCCAGCAGCCGGGGGAATTATGGCTACACCTTC.

CDR3 protein: CASSVRGRGDTEAFF. The DNA of the CDR3 is TGTGCCAGTAGTGTGCGGGGGCGAGGGGACACTGAAGCTTTCTTT. The chain employs TRBV19 and TRBJ1-1; D might be TRBD1 (6 bases). Trimming took off 5 bases at V and 3 bases at J, with 16 bases between the two ends. Germline values: CDR1 LNHDA, CDR2 SQIVND (reference sequence). This CDR3 has 15 residues.

The chain is built from TRBV2 and TRBJ2-3, with D perhaps TRBD2 (6 bases). With 6 bases removed from V and 5 bases from J, the gap between germline ends came to 18 bases. Germline V gives CDR1 SNHLY, CDR2 FYNNEI. The CDR3 is 15 residues long. CDR3 amino acids: CASRAWDSGGDTQYF. For the CDR3, the DNA is TGTGCCAGCAGGGCCTGGGACTCTGGGGGAGATACGCAGTATTTT.

The rearrangement joins TRBV7-9 to TRBJ2-5; D is undetermined. Trimming shortened V by 5 bases and J by 2 bases, and 6 bases separated the two germline ends. The CDR3 spans 12 residues. From germline, CDR1 is SEHNR and CDR2 FQNEAQ (reference sequence). As DNA, the CDR3 is TGTGCCAGCAGCACCCCTCAAGAGACCCAGTACTTC. Its protein product is CASSTPQETQYF.

The sample holds one count of this clone. This chain links TRBV5-6 with TRBJ1-5; 8 nucleotides agree with TRBD1. V was clipped by 0 bases and J by 3 bases; unmatched bases: 5. Germline CDR1 is SGHDT and CDR2 is YYEEEE. This CDR3 is built from 16 residues. CDR3 loop: CASSLDRGAANQPQHF. The DNA of the CDR3 is TGTGCCAGCAGCTTGGACAGGGGGGCGGCCAATCAGCCCCAGCATTTT.

J is TRBJ2-5 and V is TRBV14; D perhaps matches TRBD1 (6 bases). The V and J ends lost 1 base and 7 bases respectively, with 10 bases between them. The germline gives CDR1 SGHDN, CDR2 FVKESK. This CDR3 comprises 13 residues. Here the CDR3 reads CASSQARGGTQYF. CDR3 sequence (DNA): TGTGCCAGCAGCCAAGCCCGAGGGGGGACCCAGTACTTC.

The chain links TRBV6-5 to TRBJ2-3; unclear D gene. V was trimmed by 6 bases and J by 1 base, leaving 14 bases between them. CDR1 is MNHEY, CDR2 SVGAGI, per germline. This CDR3 region has 15 residues. CDR3 nucleotide sequence: TGTGCCAGCAGCGGCAGAAAGTGGGGCACAGATACGCAGTATTTT. It specifies CASSGRKWGTDTQYF.